The 27 T cell receptor beta chains given below trace back to one sample, sequenced in a study of T-cell memory formation after mild COVID-19. TCRdb independently ran MiXCR on the 5' RACE reads; one entry per CDR3 protein. The sample records about 110,000 distinct CDR3 sequences, about a sixth being singletons. The sequenced sample was PBMCs or a T cell subset sorted from them (not recorded which). These receptors were taken from a young man who had mild COVID-19 (a few samples of this study predate the infection). Cell type and time point are not known.

The V and J genes are TRBV28 and TRBJ2-7; D gene unclear. The CDR3 consists of 14 residues. The germline V and J ends were trimmed by 5 bases and 3 bases, with 14 bases remaining between them. Germline CDR1 MDHEN, CDR2 SYDVKM. The CDR3 spells CASSPPDGIYEQYF. CDR3 bases: TGTGCCAGCAGTCCCCCCGACGGAATCTACGAGCAGTACTTC.

V usage is TRBV4-1 and J usage is TRBJ2-5; 7 bases map to TRBD1. Trimming removed 1 base from V and 2 bases from J; junction bases left unmatched: 1. Per germline, CDR1 MGHRA and CDR2 YSYEKL. This CDR3 has 14 amino acids. The CDR3 coding sequence is TGCGCCAGCAGCCAAGGCAGGGGGCAAGAGACCCAGTACTTC. It is translated as CASSQGRGQETQYF.

This clonotype was recorded a few times. This sequence joins TRBV7-2 and TRBJ2-1; maybe TRBD2 (6 bases). The V and J ends lost 3 bases and 4 bases respectively, with 13 bases between them. The CDR3 covers 15 residues. Germline V gene lookup returns CDR1 SGHTA and CDR2 FQGNSA. CDR3 protein: CASSLDFGGYNEQFF. The CDR3 region has the DNA TGTGCCAGCAGCTTGGACTTTGGGGGGTACAATGAGCAGTTCTTC. Complete variable domain (other parts from reference TRBV7-2 and TRBJ2-1): GAGVSQSPSNKVTEKGKDVELRCDPISGHTALYWYRQSLGQGLEFLIYFQGNSAPDKSGLPSDRFSAERTGGSVSTLTIQRTQQEDSAVYLCASSLDFGGYNEQFFGPGTRLTVL.

A few counts support this clonotype. The CDR3 loop reads CASSIVQGGTEAFF. CDR3 bases: TGTGCCAGTAGTATAGTACAGGGAGGGACTGAAGCTTTCTTT. V is TRBV19 and J is TRBJ1-1, with a weak D call TRBD1 (6 bases). Trimming took off 1 base at V and 5 bases at J, with 11 bases between the two ends. The CDR3 extends over 14 amino acids. From germline, CDR1 is LNHDA and CDR2 SQIVND (reference sequence).

The rearrangement uses TRBV11-2 and TRBJ1-5; the D is unclear. CDR1 is SGHAT, CDR2 FQNNGV, per germline. The CDR3 has 13 amino acids. V lost 1 base, J lost 7 bases, and 8 bases lay in between. This chain's CDR3 is CASSLGPRQPQHF. CDR3 coding DNA: TGTGCCAGCAGCTTAGGTCCGAGGCAGCCCCAGCATTTT.

The chain combines TRBV6-5 with TRBJ1-1, with D possibly TRBD1 on 6 matching bases. The CDR3 has 14 residues. Germline-derived CDR1 and CDR2 are MNHEY and SVGAGI. The V and J ends lost 6 bases and 5 bases respectively, with 16 bases between them. In nucleotides, the CDR3 is TGTGCCAGCAGATCTACAGGGTACTGGACTGAAGCTTTCTTT. As protein: CASRSTGYWTEAFF.

This clonotype came up many times. The gene calls are TRBV6-5 and TRBJ2-6; D is perhaps TRBD2 (6 bases). The V gene lost 6 bases and the J gene lost 4 bases, with 16 bases spanning the gap. Germline V gene lookup returns CDR1 MNHEY and CDR2 SVGAGI. The CDR3 contains 16 residues. CDR3 region: CASRPPGVRGANVLTF. In nucleotides, the CDR3 is TGTGCCAGCAGGCCCCCGGGAGTTCGCGGGGCCAACGTCCTGACTTTC.

This clonotype was observed at least ten times. V usage is TRBV10-3 and J usage is TRBJ2-1; the match to TRBD2 covers 10 bases. V was clipped by 9 bases and J by 0 bases; unmatched bases: 20. The germline gives CDR1 ENHRY, CDR2 SYGVKD. This CDR3 has 20 residues. The CDR3 nucleotides read TGTGCCATGTCACAGGGGCTGCTAGCGGGGGCCGTTCTCTCCTACAATGAGCAGTTCTTC. Amino acids: CAMSQGLLAGAVLSYNEQFF.

This chain links TRBV6-2 or TRBV6-3 with TRBJ1-2; D remains unclear. CDR1 MNHEY and CDR2 SVGEGT come from the germline V gene. This CDR3 spans 12 amino acids. Between the trimmed V and J ends, which lost 0 bases and 4 bases, there was a span of 3 bases. The CDR3 bases are TGTGCCAGCAGTTACTCTGGCTATGGCTACACCTTC. It encodes CASSYSGYGYTF.

This chain joins TRBV5-1 and TRBJ2-3; 10 bases line up with TRBD2. Germline values: CDR1 SGHRS, CDR2 YFSETQ. With V trimmed by 2 bases and J by 8 bases, 11 bases remained unmatched. The CDR3 runs to 16 residues. CDR3 in amino acids: CASSLIAGGRGSTQYF. The CDR3, as DNA: TGCGCCAGCAGCTTAATAGCGGGGGGACGCGGCAGTACGCAGTATTTT.

The CDR3 nucleotides read TGTGCCAGCAGCTTAGCTCTGGGGACCGGGGAGCTGTTTTTT. Translated: CASSLALGTGELFF. The V gene is TRBV11-1, the J gene TRBJ2-2; D call uncertain. The V end was cut by 0 bases, the J end by 5 bases, with 7 bases between. Per the germline V gene, CDR1 is SGHAT and CDR2 is FQDESV (reference sequence). The CDR3 has 14 residues.

This clonotype appeared a few times. The chain carries TRBV12-3 or TRBV12-4 and TRBJ2-5; 7 nucleotides line up with TRBD2. V was pared by 6 bases and J by 5 bases, with 9 bases of the junction left unmatched. The CDR3 consists of 14 residues. CDR3 nucleotide sequence: TGTGCCAGCAGACGGGGAGGGGATGCGGAGACCCAGTACTTC. It specifies CASRRGGDAETQYF.

The chain recombines TRBV6-4 with TRBJ2-1; 8 nucleotides agree with TRBD1. Germline V lookup: CDR1 MRHNA, CDR2 SNTAGT. J gave up 8 bases and V 6 bases, and 9 bases lay outside the gene matches. The CDR3 runs 14 residues. CDR3: CASRRARGQDEQFF. The CDR3 DNA follows: TGTGCCAGCAGGAGGGCCAGGGGGCAGGATGAGCAGTTCTTC.

This chain's CDR3 is CSAAGGSSYEQYF. CDR3 sequence (DNA): TGCAGTGCTGCAGGAGGGAGCTCCTACGAGCAGTACTTC. V and J are TRBV20-1 and TRBJ2-7; tentative D call: TRBD2 (6 bases). Trimming stripped 5 bases from V and 0 bases from J, with 11 bases between. The CDR3 extends over 13 amino acids. Germline V gene lookup returns CDR1 DFQATT and CDR2 SNEGSKA (reference sequence).

This clonotype was seen more than once but under ten times. The J gene is TRBJ2-2, the V gene TRBV4-3, with no clear D. CDR3 length: 15 residues. Germline V lookup: CDR1 LGHNA, CDR2 YSLEER. The ends were cut back, 3 bases at V and 2 bases at J, with 10 bases in the middle. The CDR3 DNA sequence: TGCGCCAGCAGCCACGTTCAGGAAAACACCGGGGAGCTGTTTTTT. Encoded protein: CASSHVQENTGELFF.

This clonotype was recorded at least ten times. The chain recombines TRBV14 with TRBJ2-2, with D unclear. The CDR3 is 15 residues long. With 0 bases removed from V and 7 bases from J, the gap between germline ends came to 12 bases. CDR1 is SGHDN and CDR2 is FVKESK in the germline V gene. CDR3 in DNA: TGTGCCAGCAGCCAAGAATATGGACGGAGCGGGGAGCTGTTTTTT. Translation gives CASSQEYGRSGELFF.

This clonotype has a handful of counts. This chain uses TRBV5-1 with TRBJ2-7; 10 bases align to TRBD1. The CDR3 loop spans 18 amino acids. V dropped 4 bases and J dropped 1; count of bases not matched to a gene: 14. CDR1 and CDR2 (germline): SGHRS, YFSETQ. CDR3 sequence reads: CASSPRDRGGRRSYEQYF. CDR3 DNA: TGCGCCAGCAGCCCTCGGGACAGGGGAGGGAGGAGGTCCTACGAGCAGTACTTC.

V usage is TRBV18 and J usage is TRBJ2-7; TRBD2 aligns across 11 bases. Germline loops: CDR1 KGHSH, CDR2 LQKENI. This CDR3 is built from 15 residues. The ends lost 5 bases at V and 0 bases at J; junction bases unmatched: 3. CDR3 bases: TGTGCCAGCTCAAGTAGCGGGGGGGGCTCCTACGAGCAGTACGTC. Translation gives CASSSSGGGSYEQYV.

The J gene is TRBJ1-2, the V gene TRBV30; D remains unclear. The CDR3 extends over 10 amino acids. CDR1 is GTSNPN, CDR2 SVGIG, per germline (reference sequence). Trimming took 6 bases from V and 6 from J, leaving 8 bases between them. The CDR3 DNA reads as TGTGCCTGCCAGCGAGATGGCTACACCTTC. Protein: CACQRDGYTF.

The chain recombines TRBV6-1 with TRBJ2-7; 7 positions match TRBD2. CDR1 and CDR2 (germline): MNHNS, SASEGT. The V gene end was trimmed by 3 bases and the J gene end by 3 bases; junction bases not matched to a gene: 2. The CDR3 is 13 amino acids. This CDR3 reads CASSEGGSYEQYV. CDR3 DNA: TGTGCCAGCAGTGAGGGGGGGAGCTACGAGCAGTACGTC.

The chain recombines TRBV4-3 with TRBJ2-3; D unresolved. The CDR3 has 13 residues. CDR1 and CDR2 from the germline V gene are LGHNA and YSLEER. V was pared by 0 bases and J by 9 bases, with 10 bases between. The CDR3 DNA reads TGCGCCAGCAGCCAAGACCGGCAGGCCACGCAGTATTTT. Translation: CASSQDRQATQYF.

This rearrangement joins TRBV20-1 to TRBJ2-1; D is unclear. The germline gives CDR1 DFQATT, CDR2 SNEGSKA (reference sequence). Between the trimmed V and J ends, which lost 1 base and 9 bases, there was a span of 10 bases. This CDR3 spans 12 amino acids. The chain's CDR3 is CSARGPFVEQFF. For the CDR3, the DNA is TGCAGTGCTAGAGGCCCGTTCGTTGAGCAGTTCTTC.

The chain links TRBV20-1 to TRBJ1-6, with D possibly matching TRBD1 (5 bases). This CDR3 contains 11 residues. V dropped 0 bases and J dropped 14 bases, with 8 bases sitting between them. Germline V lookup: CDR1 DFQATT, CDR2 SNEGSKA (reference sequence). The CDR3: CSARDRTSLHF. The CDR3 bases are TGCAGTGCTAGAGACCGGACATCCCTCCACTTT.

A few counts support this clonotype. The genes are TRBV29-1 and TRBJ2-1, with D unresolved. The CDR3 runs 13 residues. V shed 0 bases and J shed 3 bases, with 6 bases lying between them. CDR1 SQVTM and CDR2 ANQGSEA come from the germline V gene. The CDR3 sequence is CSVEEVLYNEQFF. In nucleotides, the CDR3 is TGCAGCGTTGAAGAGGTCCTCTACAATGAGCAGTTCTTC.

The V and J genes are TRBV2 and TRBJ2-7; TRBD1 or TRBD2 may be the D gene (5 bases each). The CDR3 consists of 13 residues. The germline V gene has CDR1 SNHLY and CDR2 FYNNEI. V dropped 7 bases and J dropped 5 bases, with 15 bases sitting between them. The CDR3: CASNSMGVNEQYV. Here the CDR3 DNA reads TGTGCCAGCAATTCGATGGGGGTTAACGAGCAGTACGTC.

The V and J genes are TRBV5-6 and TRBJ2-7; no reliable D call. V lost 4 bases and J lost 3, with 23 bases in between. The CDR3 has 17 amino acids. Germline-derived CDR1 and CDR2 are SGHDT and YYEEEE. CDR3 DNA: TGTGCCAGCAGCCCTTTCAGACGCACCCATGCCATCTACGAGCAGTACGTC. It translates to CASSPFRRTHAIYEQYV.

In this sample, this clonotype turned up many times. The chain combines TRBV6-6 with TRBJ2-5, with 13 bases fitting TRBD2. After removal of 6 bases from V and 7 bases from J, the junction contained 8 bases not matched to a gene. The CDR3 sequence is 15 residues long. CDR1 and CDR2 from the germline V gene are MNHNY and SVGAGI (reference sequence). CDR3 sequence: CASRGLAGRAMTQYF. DNA of the CDR3: TGTGCCAGCAGGGGACTAGCGGGGAGGGCAATGACCCAGTACTTC.